This section outlines one T cell receptor beta chain sequence together with its context. Relative to the germline gene, one junction end is altered; a read error may explain this. The sample originates from a study of CD8 T cells in ankylosing spondylitis. The CDR3 totals 16 residues. TCRdb re-called the 5' RACE reads with MiXCR, one entry per CDR3 protein. The repertoire consists of tens of thousands of distinct CDR3 sequences, with roughly 30% occurring once and the leading ten covering roughly three fifths. Sequencing input: blood, either unsorted or a sorted T cell fraction (not recorded which). The source of this sequence is a male donor with ankylosing spondylitis or in good health (not recorded which). V is TRBV12-3 or TRBV12-4 and J is TRBJ2-1; no reliable D call. DNA of the CDR3: TGTGCCAGCGGCTCCGACCTCGTGAGCTCCTGCAATGAGCAGTTCTTC. This translates into CASGSDLVSSCNEQFF.